These T cell receptor beta chains were read from a single sample in a study of shared clonotypes between healthy human individuals. Sequencing used immunoSEQ multiplex PCR; TCRdb keeps in-frame clones, though not all of them. The sample comprises some 2,000,000 clones, roughly 94% of which are singletons, and about 0.13% rests with the top ten. Sequencing input: naive CD4+ T cells sorted from blood. These receptors all come from a man aged 18 to 30 in good health. CDR3s include the opening cysteine and the closing phenylalanine or tryptophan. The D gene is left open where the match is weak. Size tells how often a clone was seen (once, few, many) or the class of an expanded clone, and some rows leave it out.

>TRBV5-1|TRBJ2-5|-|-
CASSRDPRVETQYF
TGCGCCAGCAGCCGGGACCCGCGGGTGGAGACCCAGTACTTC
>TRBV4-3|TRBJ2-7|TRBD2|-
CASSQGGLAAYEQYF
TGCGCCAGCAGCCAAGGGGGACTAGCGGCCTACGAGCAGTACTTC
>TRBV2|TRBJ2-1|-|-
CASSSSPTGEQFF
TGTGCCAGCAGTTCTTCACCGACGGGTGAGCAGTTCTTC
>TRBV9|TRBJ2-3|TRBD2|-
CASSVGASGSTDTQYF
TGTGCCAGCAGCGTAGGGGCTAGCGGGAGCACAGATACGCAGTATTTT
>TRBV30|TRBJ2-3|-|many
CAWGEGRDTQYF
TGTGCCTGGGGAGAGGGTCGGGATACGCAGTATTTT
>TRBV7-6|TRBJ2-3|TRBD2|-
CASSLDPVSGRAMTDTQYF
TGTGCCAGCAGCTTAGACCCCGTTAGCGGGAGGGCCATGACAGATACGCAGTATTTT
>TRBV5-1|TRBJ1-3|-|-
CASSLGGSGNTIYF
TGCGCCAGCAGCTTGGGAGGGTCTGGAAACACCATATATTTT
>TRBV28|TRBJ1-2|-|-
CASSLSPVSFYGYTF
TGTGCCAGCAGTTTATCGCCAGTCTCGTTCTATGGCTACACCTTC
>TRBV10-2|TRBJ1-4|-|-
CASSQGLDNEKLFF
TGCGCCAGCAGTCAGGGGCTGGATAATGAAAAACTGTTTTTT
>TRBV28|TRBJ2-2|-|-
CASSSQGNTGELFF
TGTGCCAGCAGTTCTCAGGGGAACACCGGGGAGCTGTTTTTT
>TRBV5-1|TRBJ2-7|TRBD1|once
CATSRDSAYEQYF
TGCGCCACCTCCCGGGACAGTGCCTACGAGCAGTACTTC
>TRBV29-1|TRBJ2-5|-|-
CSVGPGGETQYF
TGCAGCGTTGGTCCTGGGGGAGAGACCCAGTACTTC
>TRBV7-2|TRBJ2-1|TRBD2|-
CASSLWAGEGYNEQFF
TGTGCCAGCAGCTTATGGGCGGGAGAGGGATACAATGAGCAGTTCTTC
>TRBV27|TRBJ2-1|-|-
CASSNSGPRQFF
TGTGCCAGCTCTAACTCCGGGCCCCGGCAGTTCTTC
>TRBV10-3|TRBJ1-2|TRBD1|-
CAINPGQGHYGYTF
TGTGCCATCAACCCGGGACAGGGCCACTATGGCTACACCTTC
>TRBV7-6|TRBJ1-4|-|-
CASSLVPPGDSPIEKLFF
TGTGCCAGCAGCTTAGTGCCCCCAGGGGACTCCCCGATCGAAAAACTGTTTTTT
>TRBV7-8|TRBJ2-3|TRBD2|-
CAGRGGGTDTQYF
TGTGCCGGACGGGGAGGGGGCACAGATACGCAGTATTTT
>TRBV18|TRBJ2-5|-|-
CASSRELVKETQYF
TGTGCCAGCTCCAGGGAGCTGGTCAAAGAGACCCAGTACTTC
>TRBV6-5|TRBJ2-2|-|-
CASRAGTLHTGELFF
TGTGCCAGCAGGGCCGGGACTTTGCACACCGGGGAGCTGTTTTTT
>TRBV7-9|TRBJ2-5|-|-
CASSLASGEETQYF
TGTGCCAGCAGCTTAGCGTCCGGGGAAGAGACCCAGTACTTC
>TRBV19|TRBJ2-7|-|-
CATQRGYEQYF
TGTGCCACCCAAAGGGGCTACGAGCAGTACTTC
>TRBV6-1|TRBJ1-1|-|-
CASSEAGLSTEAFF
TGTGCCAGCAGTGAAGCCGGGTTAAGCACTGAAGCTTTCTTT
>TRBV9|TRBJ1-1|TRBD1|-
CASSPTGQQNTEAFF
TGTGCCAGCAGCCCCACGGGACAGCAGAACACTGAAGCTTTCTTT
>TRBV7-2|TRBJ2-7|TRBD2|-
CASSLNVGSGSSYEQYF
TGTGCCAGCAGCTTAAATGTTGGAAGCGGGAGTTCCTACGAGCAGTACTTC
>TRBV30|TRBJ1-3|-|-
CAWSVLFGGLSGNTIYF
TGTGCCTGGAGTGTACTGTTCGGGGGACTCTCTGGAAACACCATATATTTT
>TRBV5-4|TRBJ2-6|TRBD2|-
CASSWALAGVGGANVLTF
TGTGCCAGCAGCTGGGCCCTAGCGGGAGTCGGCGGGGCCAACGTCCTGACTTTC
>TRBV7-9|TRBJ2-3|-|-
CASSLALSSGDTQYF
TGTGCCAGCAGCTTAGCGTTGTCCTCTGGGGATACGCAGTATTTT
>TRBV6-5|TRBJ2-7|-|once
CASRQTGYEQYF
TGTGCCAGCCGGCAGACAGGCTACGAGCAGTACTTC
>TRBV7-3|TRBJ2-2|-|-
CASSLGSRDTGELFF
TGTGCCAGCAGCTTAGGGAGCAGGGATACCGGGGAGCTGTTTTTT
>TRBV30|TRBJ1-6|-|-
CAWSARTRSSYNSPLHF
TGTGCCTGGAGTGCCCGGACGAGGAGCTCCTATAATTCACCCCTCCACTTT
>TRBV18|TRBJ1-6|TRBD1|-
CASSQQTGQGNSPLHF
TGTGCCAGCTCACAGCAGACGGGACAGGGGAATTCACCCCTCCACTTT
>TRBV19|TRBJ2-3|-|-
CASSKGFGPLDTQYF
TGTGCCAGTAGTAAAGGATTCGGGCCCCTAGATACGCAGTATTTT
>TRBV18|TRBJ1-3|-|-
CASLGAASGNTIYF
TGTGCCAGCTTAGGGGCAGCCTCTGGAAACACCATATATTTT
>TRBV5-4|TRBJ2-5|TRBD2|-
CASSVEGRGGSRETQYF
TGTGCCAGCAGCGTGGAGGGGCGGGGGGGCTCCAGAGAGACCCAGTACTTC
>TRBV7-9|TRBJ2-7|-|-
CASSLDGAFEQYF
TGTGCCAGCAGCTTAGACGGCGCATTTGAGCAGTACTTC
>TRBV11-3|TRBJ2-1|-|-
CASSRGRDEQFF
TGTGCCAGCAGCCGCGGCAGGGATGAGCAGTTCTTC
>TRBV7-2|TRBJ2-2|-|-
CASSLRGPGAGELFF
TGTGCCAGCAGCCTGCGGGGCCCGGGCGCCGGGGAGCTGTTTTTT
>TRBV29-1|TRBJ1-2|-|-
CSVVVGGTLNYGYTF
TGCAGCGTTGTGGTTGGTGGGACATTAAACTATGGCTACACCTTC
>TRBV5-1|TRBJ2-7|-|once
CASSLEDTRGEQYF
TGCGCCAGCAGCTTGGAGGACACGCGGGGCGAGCAGTACTTC